The 5 T cell receptor beta chains reported below all come from one sample, sequenced in a study of control samples from healthy donors and cancer patients. Profiled with immunoSEQ multiplex PCR; TCRdb holds only in-frame clones, not every one. Of 100,000 to 150,000 clones in the sample, around nine tenths were seen once. The specimen was PBMCs. The receptor source for this set is a man aged 50 to 60 with head and neck cancer.

The chain carries TRBV27 and TRBJ1-2, with D tentatively TRBD1 (5 bases). This CDR3 has 15 residues. The V end was cut by 4 bases, the J end by 4 bases, with 16 bases between. The germline V gene has CDR1 MNHEY and CDR2 SMNVEV (reference sequence). For the CDR3, the DNA is TGTGCCAGCAGTTCAGGTGGCGGGGGTTCCTATGGCTACACCTTC. It is translated as CASSSGGGGSYGYTF.

The chain employs TRBV9 and TRBJ2-7; D tentatively fits TRBD1 or TRBD2 (5 bases each). CDR1 is SGDLS, CDR2 YYNGEE, per germline. There are 14 residues in the CDR3. Trimming cost V 0 bases and J 6 bases, with 13 bases left between them. This chain's CDR3 is CASSVGQGGPEQYF. Written as DNA, the CDR3 is TGTGCCAGCAGCGTAGGCCAGGGCGGGCCCGAGCAGTACTTC.

The chain joins TRBV28 to TRBJ1-2; D perhaps matches TRBD1 (6 bases). The ends were cut back, 6 bases at V and 7 bases at J, with 12 bases in the middle. The CDR3 covers 12 residues. Germline V gene lookup returns CDR1 MDHEN and CDR2 SYDVKM. CDR3 coding DNA: TGTGCCAGCAGACAGGGTCTCAGTGGCTACACCTTC. It encodes CASRQGLSGYTF.

The chain recombines TRBV24-1 with TRBJ1-2; 9 bases match TRBD1. CDR3 size: 15 residues. With V trimmed by 4 bases and J by 5 bases, 7 bases remained unmatched. Per the germline V gene, CDR1 is KGHDR and CDR2 is SFDVKD. The CDR3 sequence: CATSDGGQGDYGYTF. CDR3 nucleotides: TGTGCCACCAGTGACGGGGGACAGGGAGATTATGGCTACACCTTC.

The chain carries TRBV7-3 and TRBJ2-1, with TRBD2 matching over 10 bases. This CDR3 is 15 amino acids long. Unmatched junction bases numbered 7, after V lost 5 bases and J lost 6 bases. From germline, CDR1 is SGHTA and CDR2 FQGTGA. Here the CDR3 DNA reads TGTGCCAGCAGCCCAACCTTAGCGGGAGGCAATGAGCAGTTCTTC. The encoded protein is CASSPTLAGGNEQFF. Supplemented by reference TRBV7-3 and TRBJ2-1, the full variable domain reads GAGVSQTPSNKVTEKGKYVELRCDPISGHTALYWYRQSLGQGPEFLIYFQGTGAADDSGLPNDRFFAVRPEGSVSTLKIQRTERGDSAVYLCASSPTLAGGNEQFFGPGTRLTVL.